Sequencing of this T cell receptor beta chain was carried out in a study of blood T cell repertoires in COVID-19. Profiled with immunoSEQ multiplex PCR; TCRdb holds only in-frame clones, not every one. The table lists more than 55,000 clones, 86% of them singletons. This CDR3 is 15 amino acids long. The germline V gene has CDR1 MGHDK and CDR2 SYGVNS. V was cut by 3 bases and J by 1 base, with 10 bases left in between. The TCR originated in a woman over 75 with acute or convalescent COVID-19. Sequences were obtained from peripheral blood. The chain carries TRBV25-1 and TRBJ2-4; D unclear. The CDR3 is CASSDGLLAKNIQYF. The CDR3, as DNA: TGTGCCAGCAGTGACGGTCTCCTGGCCAAAAACATTCAGTACTTC. The full variable domain, in which reference TRBV25-1 and TRBJ2-4 provide the parts outside the CDR3, is EADIYQTPRYLVIGTGKKITLECSQTMGHDKMYWYQQDPGMELHLIHYSYGVNSTEKGDLSSESTVSRIRTEHFPLTLESARPSHTSQYLCASSDGLLAKNIQYFGAGTRLSVL.